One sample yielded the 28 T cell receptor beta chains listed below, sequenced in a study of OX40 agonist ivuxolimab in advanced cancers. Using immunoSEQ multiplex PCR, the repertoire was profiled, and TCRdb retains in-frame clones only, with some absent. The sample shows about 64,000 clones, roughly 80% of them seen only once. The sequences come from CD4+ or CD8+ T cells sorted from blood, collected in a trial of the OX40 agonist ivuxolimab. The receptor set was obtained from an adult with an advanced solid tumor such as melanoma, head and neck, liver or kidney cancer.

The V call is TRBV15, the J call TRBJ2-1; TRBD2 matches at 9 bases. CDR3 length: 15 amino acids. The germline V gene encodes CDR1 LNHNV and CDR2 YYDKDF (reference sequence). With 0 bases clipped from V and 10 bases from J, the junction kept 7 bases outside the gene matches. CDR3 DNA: TGTGCCACCAGCAGAGATTCGGCGGGGGGGCGGGAGCAGTTCTTC. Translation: CATSRDSAGGREQFF.

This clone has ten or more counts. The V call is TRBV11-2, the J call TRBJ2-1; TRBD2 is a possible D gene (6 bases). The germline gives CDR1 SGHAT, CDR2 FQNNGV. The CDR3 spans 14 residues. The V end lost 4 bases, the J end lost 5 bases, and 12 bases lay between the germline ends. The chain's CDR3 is CASSSRLVNNEQFF. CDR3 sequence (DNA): TGTGCCAGCAGCTCAAGACTAGTCAACAATGAGCAGTTCTTC.

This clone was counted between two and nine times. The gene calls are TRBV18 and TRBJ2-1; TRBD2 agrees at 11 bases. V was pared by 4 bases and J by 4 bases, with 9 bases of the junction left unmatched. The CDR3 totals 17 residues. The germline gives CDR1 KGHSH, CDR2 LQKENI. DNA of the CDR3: TGTGCCAGCTCACTCAATGAACTAGCGGGAGATTACAATGAGCAGTTCTTC. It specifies CASSLNELAGDYNEQFF.

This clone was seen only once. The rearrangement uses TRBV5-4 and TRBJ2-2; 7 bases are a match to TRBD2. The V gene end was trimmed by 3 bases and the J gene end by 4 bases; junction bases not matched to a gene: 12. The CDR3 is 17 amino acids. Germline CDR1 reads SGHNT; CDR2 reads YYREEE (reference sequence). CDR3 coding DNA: TGTGCCAGCAGCTCGCTCATCAGCGGGAAAGGCACCGGGGAGCTGTTTTTT. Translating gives CASSSLISGKGTGELFF.

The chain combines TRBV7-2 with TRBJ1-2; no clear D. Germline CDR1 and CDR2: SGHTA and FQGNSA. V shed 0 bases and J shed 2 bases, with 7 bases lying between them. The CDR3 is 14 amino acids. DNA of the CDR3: TGTGCCAGCAGCTTAGCCACCCTAAACTATGGCTACACCTTC. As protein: CASSLATLNYGYTF.

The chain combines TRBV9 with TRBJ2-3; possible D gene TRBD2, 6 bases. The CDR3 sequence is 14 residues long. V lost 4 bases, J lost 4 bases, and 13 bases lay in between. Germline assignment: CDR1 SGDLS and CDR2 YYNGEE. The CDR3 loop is CASSLWDSSDTQYF. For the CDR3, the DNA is TGTGCCAGCAGCCTTTGGGACTCCTCAGATACGCAGTATTTT.

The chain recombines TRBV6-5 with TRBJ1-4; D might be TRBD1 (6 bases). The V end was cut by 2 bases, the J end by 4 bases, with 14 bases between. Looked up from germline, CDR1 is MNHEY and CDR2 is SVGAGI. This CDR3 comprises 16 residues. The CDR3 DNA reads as TGTGCCAGCAGTTACACAGGACAGCTCCTTAATGAAAAACTGTTTTTT. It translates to CASSYTGQLLNEKLFF.

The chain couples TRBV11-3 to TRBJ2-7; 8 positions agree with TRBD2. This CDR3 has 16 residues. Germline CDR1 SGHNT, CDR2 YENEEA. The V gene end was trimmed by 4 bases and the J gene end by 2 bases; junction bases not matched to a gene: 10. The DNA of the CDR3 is TGTGCCAGCAGCTCCGGGGGGGCAAGGGAGACCTACGAGCAGTACTTC. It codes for CASSSGGARETYEQYF.

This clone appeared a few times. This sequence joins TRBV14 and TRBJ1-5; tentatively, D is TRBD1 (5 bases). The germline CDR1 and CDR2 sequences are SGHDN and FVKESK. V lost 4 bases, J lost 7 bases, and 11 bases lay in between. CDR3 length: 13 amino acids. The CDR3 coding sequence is TGTGCCAGCAGCCTTCAGGGAGGCCAGCCCCAGCATTTT. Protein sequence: CASSLQGGQPQHF.

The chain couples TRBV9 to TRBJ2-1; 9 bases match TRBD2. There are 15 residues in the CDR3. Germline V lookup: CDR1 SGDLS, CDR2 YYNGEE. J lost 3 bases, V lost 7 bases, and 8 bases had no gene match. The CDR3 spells CASGETSGIYNEQFF. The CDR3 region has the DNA TGTGCCAGCGGGGAGACTAGCGGAATCTACAATGAGCAGTTCTTC.

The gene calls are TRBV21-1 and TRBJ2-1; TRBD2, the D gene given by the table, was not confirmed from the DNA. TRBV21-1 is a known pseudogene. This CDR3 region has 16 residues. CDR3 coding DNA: TGTGCCAGCAGCAAAGGGACTAGCGGGAGTCGTAATGAGCAGTTCTTC. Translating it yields CASSKGTSGSRNEQFF.

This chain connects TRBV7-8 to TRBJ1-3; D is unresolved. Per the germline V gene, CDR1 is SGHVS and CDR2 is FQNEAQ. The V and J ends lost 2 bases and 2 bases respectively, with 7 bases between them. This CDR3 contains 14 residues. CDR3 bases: TGTGCCAGCAGCTTAATAGGGACTGGAAACACCATATATTTT. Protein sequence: CASSLIGTGNTIYF.

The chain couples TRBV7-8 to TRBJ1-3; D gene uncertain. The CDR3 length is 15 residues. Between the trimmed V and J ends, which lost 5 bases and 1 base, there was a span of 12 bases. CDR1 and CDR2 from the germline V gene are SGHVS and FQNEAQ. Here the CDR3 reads CASSGVRSSGNTIYF. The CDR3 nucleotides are TGTGCCAGCAGCGGTGTCCGGAGTTCTGGAAACACCATATATTTT. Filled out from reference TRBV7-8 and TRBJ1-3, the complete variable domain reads GAGVSQSPRYKVAKRGQDVALRCDPISGHVSLFWYQQALGQGPEFLTYFQNEAQLDKSGLPSDRFFAERPEGSVSTLKIQRTQQEDSAVYLCASSGVRSSGNTIYFGEGSWLTVV.

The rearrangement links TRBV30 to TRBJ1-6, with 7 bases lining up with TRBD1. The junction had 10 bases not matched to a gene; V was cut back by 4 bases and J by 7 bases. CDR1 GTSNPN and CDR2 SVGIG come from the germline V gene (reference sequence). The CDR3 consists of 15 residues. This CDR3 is CAWTDHRGYNSPLHF. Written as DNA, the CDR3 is TGTGCCTGGACCGATCACAGGGGTTACAATTCACCCCTCCACTTT.

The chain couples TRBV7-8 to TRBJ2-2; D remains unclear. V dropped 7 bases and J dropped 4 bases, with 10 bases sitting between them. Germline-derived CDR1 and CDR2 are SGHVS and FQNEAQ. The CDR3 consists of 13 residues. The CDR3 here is CASNPETTGELFF. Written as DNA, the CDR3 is TGTGCCAGCAATCCAGAAACCACCGGGGAGCTGTTTTTT.

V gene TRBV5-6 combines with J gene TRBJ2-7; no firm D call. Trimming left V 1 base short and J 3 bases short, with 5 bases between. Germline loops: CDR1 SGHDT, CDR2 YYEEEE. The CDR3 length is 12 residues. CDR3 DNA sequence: TGTGCCAGCAGCTTGCGCCTCTACGAGCAGTACTTC. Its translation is CASSLRLYEQYF.

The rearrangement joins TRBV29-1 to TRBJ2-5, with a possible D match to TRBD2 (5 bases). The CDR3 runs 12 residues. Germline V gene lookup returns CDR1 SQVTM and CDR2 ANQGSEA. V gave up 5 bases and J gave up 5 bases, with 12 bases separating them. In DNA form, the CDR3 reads TGCAGCGTTCGCGCAGGCGGGGAGACCCAGTACTTC. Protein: CSVRAGGETQYF. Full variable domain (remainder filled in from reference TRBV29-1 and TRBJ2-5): SAVISQKPSRDICQRGTSLTIQCQVDSQVTMMFWYRQQPGQSLTLIATANQGSEATYESGFVIDKFPISRPNLTFSTLTVSNMSPEDSSIYLCSVRAGGETQYFGPGTRLLVL.

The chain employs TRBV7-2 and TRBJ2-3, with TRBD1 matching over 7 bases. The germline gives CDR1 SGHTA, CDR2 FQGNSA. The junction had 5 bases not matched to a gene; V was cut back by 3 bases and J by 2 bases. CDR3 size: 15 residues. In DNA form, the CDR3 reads TGTGCCAGCAGCTTTGACAGGGCGTTCACAGATACGCAGTATTTT. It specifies CASSFDRAFTDTQYF. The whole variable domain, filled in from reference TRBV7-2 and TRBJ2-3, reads GAGVSQSPSNKVTEKGKDVELRCDPISGHTALYWYRQSLGQGLEFLIYFQGNSAPDKSGLPSDRFSAERTGGSVSTLTIQRTQQEDSAVYLCASSFDRAFTDTQYFGPGTRLTVL.

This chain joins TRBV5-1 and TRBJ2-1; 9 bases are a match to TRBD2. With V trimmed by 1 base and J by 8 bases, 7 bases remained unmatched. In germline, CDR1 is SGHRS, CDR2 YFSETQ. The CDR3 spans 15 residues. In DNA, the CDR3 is TGCGCCAGCAGCTTGAGAGTAGCGGGAGATGATGAGCAGTTCTTC. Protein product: CASSLRVAGDDEQFF.

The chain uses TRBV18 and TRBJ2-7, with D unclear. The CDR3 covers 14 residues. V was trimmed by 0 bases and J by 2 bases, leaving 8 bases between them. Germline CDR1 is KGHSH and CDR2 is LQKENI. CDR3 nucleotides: TGTGCCAGCTCACCACCGGTAGGGACCTACGAGCAGTACTTC. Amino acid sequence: CASSPPVGTYEQYF. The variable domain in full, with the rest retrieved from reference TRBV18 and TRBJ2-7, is NAGVMQNPRHLVRRRGQEARLRCSPMKGHSHVYWYRQLPEEGLKFMVYLQKENIIDESGMPKERFSAEFPKEGPSILRIQQVVRGDSAAYFCASSPPVGTYEQYFGPGTRLTVT.

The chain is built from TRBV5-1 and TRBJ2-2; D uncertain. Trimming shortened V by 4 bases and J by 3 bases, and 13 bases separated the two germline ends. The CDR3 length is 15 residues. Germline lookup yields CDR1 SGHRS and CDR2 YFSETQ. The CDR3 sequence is CASSPGSTYTGELFF. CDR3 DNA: TGCGCCAGCAGCCCCGGCAGTACCTACACCGGGGAGCTGTTTTTT.

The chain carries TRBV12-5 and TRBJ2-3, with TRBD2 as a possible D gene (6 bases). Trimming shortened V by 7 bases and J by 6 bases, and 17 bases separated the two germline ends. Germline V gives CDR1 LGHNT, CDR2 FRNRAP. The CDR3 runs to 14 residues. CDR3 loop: CASAAGPGRDTQYF. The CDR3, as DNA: TGTGCTAGTGCAGCGGGCCCTGGTAGGGATACGCAGTATTTT. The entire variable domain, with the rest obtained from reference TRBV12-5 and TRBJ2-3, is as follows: DARVTQTPRHKVTEMGQEVTMRCQPILGHNTVFWYRQTMMQGLELLAYFRNRAPLDDSGMPKDRFSAEMPDATLATLKIQPSEPRDSAVYFCASAAGPGRDTQYFGPGTRLTVL.

The CDR3 DNA is TGTGCCAGCAGCCAAGATCCCCCCCAGCGGTCCCACAATGAGCAGTTCTTC. This encodes CASSQDPPQRSHNEQFF. This sequence joins TRBV4-2 and TRBJ2-1, with D tentatively TRBD2 (5 bases). There are 17 residues in the CDR3. CDR1 and CDR2 from the germline V gene are LGHNA and YNFKEQ. The germline V and J ends were trimmed by 0 bases and 5 bases, with 17 bases remaining between them.

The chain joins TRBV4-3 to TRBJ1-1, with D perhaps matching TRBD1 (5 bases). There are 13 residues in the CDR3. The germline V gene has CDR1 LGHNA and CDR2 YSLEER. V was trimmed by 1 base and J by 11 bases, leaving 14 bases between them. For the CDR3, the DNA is TGCGCCAGCAGCCAAGGCCGGGACCAAACGGCTTTCTTT. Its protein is CASSQGRDQTAFF.

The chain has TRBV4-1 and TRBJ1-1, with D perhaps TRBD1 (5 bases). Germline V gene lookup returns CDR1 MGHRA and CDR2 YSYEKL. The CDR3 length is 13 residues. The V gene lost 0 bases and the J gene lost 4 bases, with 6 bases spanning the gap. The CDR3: CASSQDGTTEAFF. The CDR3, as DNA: TGCGCCAGCAGCCAAGACGGGACCACTGAAGCTTTCTTT.

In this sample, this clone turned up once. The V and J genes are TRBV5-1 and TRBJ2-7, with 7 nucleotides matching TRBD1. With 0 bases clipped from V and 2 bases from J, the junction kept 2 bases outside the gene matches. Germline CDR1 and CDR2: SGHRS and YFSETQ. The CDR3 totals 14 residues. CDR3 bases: TGCGCCAGCAGCTTGGTGACAGGGACCTACGAGCAGTACTTC. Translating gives CASSLVTGTYEQYF. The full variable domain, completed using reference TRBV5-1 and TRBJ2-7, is KAGVTQTPRYLIKTRGQQVTLSCSPISGHRSVSWYQQTPGQGLQFLFEYFSETQRNKGNFPGRFSGRQFSNSRSEMNVSTLELGDSALYLCASSLVTGTYEQYFGPGTRLTVT.

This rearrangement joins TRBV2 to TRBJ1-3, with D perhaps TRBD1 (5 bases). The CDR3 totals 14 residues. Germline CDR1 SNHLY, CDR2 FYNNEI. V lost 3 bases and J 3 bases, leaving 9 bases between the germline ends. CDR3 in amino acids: CASSDRVYGNTIYF. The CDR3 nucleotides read TGTGCCAGCAGTGACAGGGTATATGGAAACACCATATATTTT.

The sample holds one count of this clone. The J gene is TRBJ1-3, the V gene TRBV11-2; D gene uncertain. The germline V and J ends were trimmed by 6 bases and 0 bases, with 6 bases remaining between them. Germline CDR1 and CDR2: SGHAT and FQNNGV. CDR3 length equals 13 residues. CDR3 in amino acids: CASRTRSGNTIYF. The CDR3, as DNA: TGTGCCAGCAGGACCCGCTCTGGAAACACCATATATTTT.